In its sample, the clone carrying this TCR beta chain was seen many times. Its antigen is currently unknown. Library preparation for TCR beta used quantitative 5'-RACE with molecular barcodes. TCRdb fed the 5' RACE reads into MiXCR, producing one record per CDR3 protein. The table has about 160,000 distinct CDR3 sequences, approximately 20% seen once. This specimen belongs to a study of CD8 T cells in ankylosing spondylitis. Study observations and caveats: Earlier literature documents some of the motif variants in reactive arthritis synovial fluid and blood. Significantly higher representation of disease-linked clones was reported for matched ankylosing spondylitis synovial fluid.

The TCR sequence derives from a male donor with ankylosing spondylitis or in good health (not recorded which). Sequenced: blood, either unsorted or a sorted T cell fraction (not recorded which).

CDR3 region: CASSFTGGPGNEQFF. In DNA form, the CDR3 reads TGCGCCAGCAGCTTCACGGGAGGGCCTGGCAATGAGCAGTTCTTC. V is TRBV5-1 and J is TRBJ2-1; 8 bases are shared with TRBD2. The germline gives CDR1 SGHRS, CDR2 YFSETQ. V was pared by 2 bases and J by 6 bases, with 7 bases of the junction left unmatched. This CDR3 is built from 15 residues.